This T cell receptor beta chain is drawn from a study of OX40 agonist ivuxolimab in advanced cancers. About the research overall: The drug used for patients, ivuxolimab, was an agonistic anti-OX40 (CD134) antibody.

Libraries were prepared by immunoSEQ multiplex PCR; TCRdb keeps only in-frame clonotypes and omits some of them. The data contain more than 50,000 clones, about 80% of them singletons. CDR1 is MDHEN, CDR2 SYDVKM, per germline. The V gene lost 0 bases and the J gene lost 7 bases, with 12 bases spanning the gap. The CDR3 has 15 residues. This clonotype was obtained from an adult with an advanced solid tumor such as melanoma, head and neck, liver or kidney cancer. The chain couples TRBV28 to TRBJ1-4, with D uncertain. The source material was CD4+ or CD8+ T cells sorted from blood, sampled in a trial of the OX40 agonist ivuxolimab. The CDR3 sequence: CASSLWIRESEKLFF. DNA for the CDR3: TGTGCCAGCAGTTTATGGATCCGCGAAAGTGAAAAACTGTTTTTT.